This TCR beta chain originates from a study of shared clonotypes between healthy human individuals. HIV-negative, healthy adults without recent acute infections or vaccinations were the donors. Clones were sequenced by immunoSEQ multiplex PCR, and TCRdb holds only the in-frame ones, with some missing. The top ten clones hold 0.32% of a sample with hundreds of thousands of clones, about 97% of them seen once. General study points: Clonotypes shared by all four donors outscored non-shared clonotypes in generation probability.

The germline V and J ends were trimmed by 1 base and 9 bases, with 15 bases remaining between them. Germline V lookup: CDR1 MNHNY, CDR2 SVGAGI (reference sequence). This CDR3 is 14 amino acids long. A word on this clone: The antigen remains unidentified.

Sequencing was done on a sample of memory CD8+ T cells sorted from blood. Subset meaning: CD45RO+ cells pooled with CCR7-negative TemRA cells. The chain recombines TRBV6-6 with TRBJ2-5, with D perhaps TRBD1 (6 bases). This receptor was obtained from a man aged 25-45 years in good health. CDR3 protein: CASSYFRGPGAQYF. CDR3 DNA sequence: TGTGCCAGCAGTTACTTCCGCGGACCAGGGGCCCAGTACTTC.